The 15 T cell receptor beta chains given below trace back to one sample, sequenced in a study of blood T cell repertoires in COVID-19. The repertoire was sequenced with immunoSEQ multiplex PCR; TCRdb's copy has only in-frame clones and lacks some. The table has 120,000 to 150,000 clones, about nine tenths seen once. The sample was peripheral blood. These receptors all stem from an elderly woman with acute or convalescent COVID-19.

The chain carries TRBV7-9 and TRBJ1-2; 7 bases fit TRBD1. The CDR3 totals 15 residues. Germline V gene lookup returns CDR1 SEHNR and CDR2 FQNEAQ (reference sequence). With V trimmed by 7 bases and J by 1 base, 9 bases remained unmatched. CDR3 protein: CASNLWDSNNYGYTF. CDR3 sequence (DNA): TGTGCCAGCAACCTATGGGACAGCAATAACTATGGCTACACCTTC.

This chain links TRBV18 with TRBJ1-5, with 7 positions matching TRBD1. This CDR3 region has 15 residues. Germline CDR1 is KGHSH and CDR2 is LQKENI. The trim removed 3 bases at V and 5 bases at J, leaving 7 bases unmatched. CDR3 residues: CASSPRTGIDQPQHF. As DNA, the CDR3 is TGTGCCAGCTCACCCCGGACAGGCATCGATCAGCCCCAGCATTTT.

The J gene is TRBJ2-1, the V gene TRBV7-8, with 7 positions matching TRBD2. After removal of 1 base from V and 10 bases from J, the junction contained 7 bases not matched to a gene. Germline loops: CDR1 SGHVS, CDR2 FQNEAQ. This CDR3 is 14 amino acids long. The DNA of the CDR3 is TGTGCCAGCAGCTTAGGCCCGGGGGGATACGAGCAGTTCTTC. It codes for CASSLGPGGYEQFF.

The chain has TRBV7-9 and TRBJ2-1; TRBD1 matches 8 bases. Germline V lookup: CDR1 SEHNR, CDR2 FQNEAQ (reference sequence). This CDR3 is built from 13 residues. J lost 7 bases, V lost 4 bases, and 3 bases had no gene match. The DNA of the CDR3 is TGTGCCAGCAGCTCATACAGGGGGAATGAGCAGTTCTTC. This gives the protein CASSSYRGNEQFF.

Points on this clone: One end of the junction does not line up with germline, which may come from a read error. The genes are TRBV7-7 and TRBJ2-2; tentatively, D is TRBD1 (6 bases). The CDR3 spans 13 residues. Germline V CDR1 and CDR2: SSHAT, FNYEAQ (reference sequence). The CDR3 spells CASSQDSTGELFF. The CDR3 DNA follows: TGTGCTAGCAGCCAGGACAGCACCGGGGAGCTGTTTTTT.

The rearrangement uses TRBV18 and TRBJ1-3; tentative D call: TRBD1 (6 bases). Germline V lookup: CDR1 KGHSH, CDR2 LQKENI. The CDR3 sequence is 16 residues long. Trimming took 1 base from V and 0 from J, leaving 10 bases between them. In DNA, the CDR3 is TGTGCCAGCTCACCACAGGGGACAATCTCTGGAAACACCATATATTTT. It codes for CASSPQGTISGNTIYF.

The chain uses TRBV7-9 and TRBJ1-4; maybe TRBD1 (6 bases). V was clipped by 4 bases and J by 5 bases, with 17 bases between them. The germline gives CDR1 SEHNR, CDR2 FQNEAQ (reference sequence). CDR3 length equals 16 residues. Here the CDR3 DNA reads TGTGCCAGCAGCTCGCTATCGGGACACCTGAATGAAAAACTGTTTTTT. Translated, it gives CASSSLSGHLNEKLFF.

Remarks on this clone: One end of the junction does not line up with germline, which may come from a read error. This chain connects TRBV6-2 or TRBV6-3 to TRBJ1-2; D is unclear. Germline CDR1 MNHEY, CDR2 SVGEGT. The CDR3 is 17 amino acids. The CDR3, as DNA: TGTGCCAGCAGTTACTCGTCCATCGGCGGCCCCAGTACCCTCTGTATCTTC. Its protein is CASSYSSIGGPSTLCIF.

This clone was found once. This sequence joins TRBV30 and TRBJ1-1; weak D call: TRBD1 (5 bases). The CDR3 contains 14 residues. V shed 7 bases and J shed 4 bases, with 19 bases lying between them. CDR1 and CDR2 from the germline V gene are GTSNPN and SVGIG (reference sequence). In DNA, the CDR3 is TGTGCCTTTAAAACGGGGGGAGGAAGCACTGAAGCTTTCTTT. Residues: CAFKTGGGSTEAFF.

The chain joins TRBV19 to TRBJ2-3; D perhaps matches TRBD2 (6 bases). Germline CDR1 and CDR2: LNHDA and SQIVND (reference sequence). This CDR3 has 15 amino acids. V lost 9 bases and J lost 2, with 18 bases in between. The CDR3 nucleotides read TGTGCCAGCCGGGGGATAAGAGGTAACACAGATACGCAGTATTTT. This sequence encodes CASRGIRGNTDTQYF.

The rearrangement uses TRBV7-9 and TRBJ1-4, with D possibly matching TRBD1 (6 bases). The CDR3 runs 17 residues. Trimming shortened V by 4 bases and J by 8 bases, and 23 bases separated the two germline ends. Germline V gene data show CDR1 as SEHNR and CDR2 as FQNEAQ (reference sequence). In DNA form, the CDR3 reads TGTGCCAGCAGCTCCGACTATGAATCCGGGACAAAAGAAAAACTGTTTTTT. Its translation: CASSSDYESGTKEKLFF.

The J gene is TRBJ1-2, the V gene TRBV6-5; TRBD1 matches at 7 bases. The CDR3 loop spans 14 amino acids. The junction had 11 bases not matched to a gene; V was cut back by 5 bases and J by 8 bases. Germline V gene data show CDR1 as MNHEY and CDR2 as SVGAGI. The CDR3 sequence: CASSPRGQVAGYTF. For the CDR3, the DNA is TGTGCCAGCAGTCCGAGAGGACAGGTCGCCGGCTACACCTTC.

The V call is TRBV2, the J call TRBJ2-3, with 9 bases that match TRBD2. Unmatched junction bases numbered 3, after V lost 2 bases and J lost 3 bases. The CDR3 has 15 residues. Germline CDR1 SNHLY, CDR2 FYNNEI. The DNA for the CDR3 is TGTGCCAGCAGTGAATCCAGCGGGGGGACAGATACGCAGTATTTT. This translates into CASSESSGGTDTQYF.

In nucleotides, the CDR3 is TGTGCCAGCAGCTTGTTAGGGACAGGGCAAGCTGAAGCTTTCTTT. It specifies CASSLLGTGQAEAFF. J is TRBJ1-1 and V is TRBV5-6; 9 nucleotides line up with TRBD1. The CDR3 sequence is 15 residues long. Germline V gene data show CDR1 as SGHDT and CDR2 as YYEEEE. V was clipped by 1 base and J by 6 bases; unmatched bases: 7.

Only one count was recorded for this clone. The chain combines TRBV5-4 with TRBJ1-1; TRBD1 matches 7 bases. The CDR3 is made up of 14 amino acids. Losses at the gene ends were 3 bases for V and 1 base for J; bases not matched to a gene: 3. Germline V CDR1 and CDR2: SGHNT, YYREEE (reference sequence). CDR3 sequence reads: CASSSGQSNTEAFF. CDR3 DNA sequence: TGTGCCAGCAGCTCGGGACAGTCGAACACTGAAGCTTTCTTT.